These 30 T cell receptor beta chains were all obtained from the same sample, sequenced in a study of T-cell reconstitution after alpha-beta-depleted transplantation in children. A TCRbeta library incorporating unique molecular identifiers was prepared. TCRdb ran MiXCR on the PCR reads and lists one entry per CDR3 protein. The table has about 980,000 distinct CDR3 sequences, roughly 29% seen once; the top ten hold over 25%. Sequenced material: PBMCs, mostly from graft donor cells, taken 360 days after TCRalphabeta/CD19-depleted stem cell transplant. These receptors were taken from a boy less than two years old who had a stem cell transplant for SCID, so the T cells may come from the graft donor.

Written as DNA, the CDR3 is TGTGCCAGCAGCTTGGCGGCGACGGCGAGCTACACCTTC. It is translated as CASSLAATASYTF. The gene calls are TRBV5-6 and TRBJ1-2; no reliable D call. Between the trimmed V and J ends, which lost 0 bases and 9 bases, there was a span of 12 bases. The CDR3 extends over 13 amino acids. Germline CDR1 is SGHDT and CDR2 is YYEEEE.

The CDR3 loop reads CASSYRLTSTDTQYF. DNA for the CDR3: TGTGCCAGCAGTTATCGGTTAACCTCCACAGATACGCAGTATTTT. The rearrangement uses TRBV6-2 or TRBV6-3 and TRBJ2-3; D call uncertain. V lost 3 bases and J 2 bases, leaving 12 bases between the germline ends. Germline CDR1 is MNHEY and CDR2 is SVGEGT. This CDR3 has 15 amino acids.

The rearrangement joins TRBV12-3 or TRBV12-4 to TRBJ1-1, with a tentative D call TRBD1 (6 bases). The germline V and J ends were trimmed by 2 bases and 0 bases, with 16 bases remaining between them. This CDR3 is built from 17 residues. This CDR3 is CASSLLKHRDLNTEAFF. The CDR3, as DNA: TGTGCCAGCAGTTTACTTAAGCACAGGGATTTGAACACTGAAGCTTTCTTT.

The chain links TRBV20-1 to TRBJ2-7; no firm D call. V was shortened by 0 bases and J by 6 bases, with 12 bases between the two germline ends. The CDR3 runs 13 residues. Germline V gene data show CDR1 as DFQATT and CDR2 as SNEGSKA (reference sequence). This chain's CDR3 is CSARDQSPREQYF. CDR3 nucleotide sequence: TGCAGTGCTAGAGACCAAAGTCCTCGCGAGCAGTACTTC.

The DNA for the CDR3 is TGTGCCAGCAAAGCGGGGGGGCAGACCGGGGAGCTGTTTTTT. This encodes CASKAGGQTGELFF. The rearrangement joins TRBV12-3 or TRBV12-4 to TRBJ2-2; 10 bases map to TRBD2. V gave up 7 bases and J gave up 5 bases; unmatched junction bases: 4. The CDR3 consists of 14 residues.

This clonotype was found a few times. The gene calls are TRBV5-5 and TRBJ2-4, with D unresolved. This CDR3 spans 12 amino acids. Trimming shortened V by 0 bases and J by 6 bases, and 4 bases separated the two germline ends. The V gene's germline CDR1 is SGHKS and CDR2 YYEKEE (reference sequence). The DNA for the CDR3 is TGTGCCAGCAGCTTGGACGGAAACATTCAGTACTTC. Amino acids: CASSLDGNIQYF.

The chain employs TRBV15 and TRBJ2-2; 11 bases align to TRBD1. This CDR3 contains 18 residues. Trimming at V came to 0 bases and at J to 5 bases, leaving 8 bases not matched to a gene. Germline V gene data show CDR1 as LNHNV and CDR2 as YYDKDF (reference sequence). CDR3 nucleotide sequence: TGTGCCACCAGCAGAGATCCCGGACAGGGGGCAAAAACCGGGGAGCTGTTTTTT. As protein: CATSRDPGQGAKTGELFF. The complete variable domain, with remaining parts taken from reference TRBV15 and TRBJ2-2, reads DAMVIQNPRYQVTQFGKPVTLSCSQTLNHNVMYWYQQKSSQAPKLLFHYYDKDFNNEADTPDNFQSRRPNTSFCFLDIRSPGLGDTAMYLCATSRDPGQGAKTGELFFGEGSRLTVL.

CDR3 residues: CASTSSLGVWGNEQFF. CDR3 in DNA: TGTGCCAGCACCTCGTCCCTGGGGGTCTGGGGGAATGAGCAGTTCTTC. This chain connects TRBV28 to TRBJ2-1; TRBD1 or TRBD2 may be the D gene (5 bases each). V gave up 7 bases and J gave up 7 bases, with 23 bases separating them. The CDR3 contains 16 residues. Per the germline V gene, CDR1 is MDHEN and CDR2 is SYDVKM.

The chain recombines TRBV27 with TRBJ2-1; D is possibly TRBD1 or TRBD2 (6 bases each). The CDR3 runs 20 residues. The germline gives CDR1 MNHEY, CDR2 SMNVEV (reference sequence). The ends were cut back, 1 base at V and 5 bases at J, with 27 bases in the middle. The DNA for the CDR3 is TGTGCCAGCAGTTTATGGGGGGCGACCTGGGGCAGGGGAAGGAACAATGAGCAGTTCTTC. Translation: CASSLWGATWGRGRNNEQFF.

This clonotype was counted ten times or more. The V call is TRBV12-3 or TRBV12-4, the J call TRBJ2-3; 8 nucleotides match TRBD1. V lost 7 bases and J lost 2; bases outside the gene matches: 8. The CDR3 consists of 15 residues. The CDR3 DNA reads TGTGCCAGCAACAGGTGGACAGGGCCCACAGATACGCAGTATTTT. Its translation: CASNRWTGPTDTQYF.

This clonotype turned up a few times. The rearrangement joins TRBV20-1 to TRBJ2-3; 14 bases map to TRBD2. V was pared by 4 bases and J by 0 bases, with 9 bases of the junction left unmatched. The CDR3 runs 18 residues. CDR1 is DFQATT, CDR2 SNEGSKA, per germline (reference sequence). CDR3 sequence: CSANPGLAGALSTDTQYF. The CDR3 nucleotides are TGCAGTGCTAACCCGGGACTAGCGGGGGCCCTAAGCACAGATACGCAGTATTTT.

There are a few counts of this clonotype. J is TRBJ2-3 and V is TRBV5-1, with 12 bases fitting TRBD2. Trimming cost V 3 bases and J 8 bases; bases outside gene matches: 7. The CDR3 covers 15 residues. The germline CDR1 and CDR2 sequences are SGHRS and YFSETQ. The DNA of the CDR3 is TGCGCCAGCAGCTCCGCTAGCGGGGGGGCCATTACGCAGTATTTT. This gives the protein CASSSASGGAITQYF.

A few counts support this clonotype. This rearrangement joins TRBV7-2 to TRBJ2-1; TRBD2 matches at 9 bases. Germline trimming cut 5 bases from V and 9 bases from J; bases unmatched to any gene: 8. The CDR3 runs to 14 residues. Germline V CDR1 and CDR2: SGHTA, FQGNSA. The CDR3 here is CASSHSGGGAEQFF. The CDR3 nucleotides read TGTGCCAGCAGCCATTCGGGCGGGGGGGCTGAGCAGTTCTTC.

The table lists this clonotype with a few counts. This chain connects TRBV20-1 to TRBJ2-7; D call uncertain. CDR1 is DFQATT, CDR2 SNEGSKA, per germline (reference sequence). The V end lost 5 bases, the J end lost 0 bases, and 32 bases lay between the germline ends. The CDR3 consists of 20 residues. The CDR3 sequence: CSAARVQVSDTLRFSYEQYF. The CDR3 DNA reads as TGCAGTGCTGCTCGGGTTCAGGTCTCTGACACCCTTAGATTCTCCTACGAGCAGTACTTC.

This clonotype turned up a few times. The CDR3, as DNA: TGTGCCAGCAGGAAACAGGGGCGAGGGTTCGGCGAGCAGTACTTC. It encodes CASRKQGRGFGEQYF. The V and J genes are TRBV27 and TRBJ2-7, with 7 nucleotides matching TRBD1. The CDR3 has 15 residues. CDR1 MNHEY and CDR2 SMNVEV come from the germline V gene (reference sequence). Trimming at V came to 6 bases and at J to 6 bases, leaving 14 bases not matched to a gene.

This clonotype has only a few counts. The gene calls are TRBV9 and TRBJ2-2, with 12 bases that match TRBD2. The germline CDR1 and CDR2 sequences are SGDLS and YYNGEE. The V and J ends lost 4 bases and 15 bases, in that order; junction bases with no gene match: 7. The CDR3 sequence is 13 residues long. CDR3 protein: CASSPLAGGPVFF. The CDR3 DNA sequence: TGTGCCAGCAGCCCCCTAGCGGGGGGGCCGGTGTTTTTT.

This clonotype showed up just a few times. No conserved phenylalanine or tryptophan is present at the end of the CDR3, so a read error is the likely explanation. No DNA is shown, since the ends of the CDR3 on it are uncertain; the CDR3 is the one TCRdb lists. This sequence joins TRBV2 and TRBJ2-1; whether TRBD2, the table's D call, matches the DNA was not checked. Inclusive of both ends, the CDR3 amounts to 12 amino acids. The germline V gene has CDR1 SNHLY and CDR2 FYNNEI. The CDR3: CASSVTKSPAAV.

In this sample, this clonotype turned up once. V gene TRBV5-1 combines with J gene TRBJ2-3; 10 bases agree with TRBD2. Germline lookup yields CDR1 SGHRS and CDR2 YFSETQ. Germline trimming cut 3 bases from V and 3 bases from J; bases unmatched to any gene: 4. The CDR3 has 15 residues. The CDR3 DNA sequence: TGCGCCAGCAGCTCCAGGGGACTAGCGACAGATACGCAGTATTTT. Translation: CASSSRGLATDTQYF.

This clonotype was seen ten or more times. V and J are TRBV6-5 and TRBJ2-7, with D uncertain. Trimming took 6 bases from V and 1 from J, leaving 4 bases between them. This CDR3 region has 11 residues. Germline CDR1 is MNHEY and CDR2 is SVGAGI. The CDR3 here is CASSKSYEQYF. The CDR3, as DNA: TGTGCCAGCAGCAAATCCTACGAGCAGTACTTC.

The chain is built from TRBV7-9 and TRBJ1-4; 7 bases match TRBD1. The V gene end was trimmed by 6 bases and the J gene end by 7 bases; junction bases not matched to a gene: 5. The CDR3 sequence is 13 residues long. Germline V gene lookup returns CDR1 SEHNR and CDR2 FQNEAQ (reference sequence). CDR3 bases: TGTGCCAGCAGGTCCGGGACAGTTGAAAAACTGTTTTTT. Its protein product is CASRSGTVEKLFF.

The V call is TRBV9, the J call TRBJ1-3, with D possibly being TRBD1 (5 bases). The germline V and J ends were trimmed by 7 bases and 4 bases, with 12 bases remaining between them. From germline, CDR1 is SGDLS and CDR2 YYNGEE. The CDR3 length is 13 residues. The CDR3 is CASGRGEGNTIYF. In DNA, the CDR3 is TGTGCCAGCGGCCGGGGCGAAGGAAACACCATATATTTT.

The chain recombines TRBV29-1 with TRBJ2-2, with D perhaps matching TRBD2 (7 bases). The CDR3 sequence is 14 residues long. V lost 5 bases to trimming and J lost 4 bases, with 14 bases between them. CDR1 SQVTM and CDR2 ANQGSEA come from the germline V gene. Written as DNA, the CDR3 is TGCAGCGTTACGGGGGGCTGGTTCACCGGGGAGCTGTTTTTT. Translation gives CSVTGGWFTGELFF.

The V gene is TRBV10-3, the J gene TRBJ1-1, with D possibly being TRBD1 (5 bases). Per germline, CDR1 ENHRY and CDR2 SYGVKD. This CDR3 region has 14 residues. V lost 6 bases, J lost 4 bases, and 15 bases lay in between. CDR3 sequence (DNA): TGTGCCATCAGCGCCCAACAGGAAGGCACTGAAGCTTTCTTT. This encodes CAISAQQEGTEAFF.

The genes are TRBV15 and TRBJ2-7, with 7 nucleotides matching TRBD1. The length of the CDR3 is 18 residues. The junction had 12 bases not matched to a gene; V was cut back by 0 bases and J by 1 base. Looked up from germline, CDR1 is LNHNV and CDR2 is YYDKDF (reference sequence). CDR3 bases: TGTGCCACCAGCAGAGATTCTTTCCACCGGGACAGATCCTACGAGCAGTACTTC. This sequence encodes CATSRDSFHRDRSYEQYF.

The table lists this clonotype with a few counts. The chain employs TRBV20-1 and TRBJ2-7, with D unresolved. This CDR3 is built from 13 residues. V lost 6 bases and J 2 bases, leaving 14 bases between the germline ends. Germline V lookup: CDR1 DFQATT, CDR2 SNEGSKA (reference sequence). CDR3 loop: CSARGAPTYEQYF. The DNA of the CDR3 is TGCAGTGCCCGTGGAGCGCCAACCTACGAGCAGTACTTC.

J is TRBJ1-1 and V is TRBV20-1; possibly TRBD1 for D (5 bases). The ends were cut back, 2 bases at V and 6 bases at J, with 19 bases in the middle. The CDR3 covers 15 residues. Per the germline V gene, CDR1 is DFQATT and CDR2 is SNEGSKA (reference sequence). The CDR3 DNA reads TGCAGTGCTAGAACCCAAAACTTAGCAGGGTCTGAAGCTTTCTTT. Translation: CSARTQNLAGSEAFF.

As DNA, the CDR3 is TGTGCCAGCAGCTTAGATATGGGGGTGGAGGATACGCAGTATTTT. This codes for CASSLDMGVEDTQYF. The V and J genes are TRBV7-8 and TRBJ2-3, with D possibly called TRBD1 or TRBD2 (5 bases each). The CDR3 runs 15 residues. Trimming stripped 1 base from V and 6 bases from J, with 14 bases between. Per germline, CDR1 SGHVS and CDR2 FQNEAQ.

The chain links TRBV20-1 to TRBJ2-1; D gene unclear. CDR1 DFQATT and CDR2 SNEGSKA come from the germline V gene (reference sequence). The CDR3 runs to 13 residues. The V end lost 5 bases, the J end lost 8 bases, and 16 bases lay between the germline ends. The CDR3 nucleotides are TGCAGTGCTCCTCGGCAGGCTTGGGATGAGCAGTTCTTC. As protein: CSAPRQAWDEQFF.

This sequence joins TRBV30 and TRBJ2-5; 9 positions agree with TRBD1. The CDR3 contains 15 residues. Losses at the gene ends were 2 bases for V and 4 bases for J; bases not matched to a gene: 8. Germline values: CDR1 GTSNPN, CDR2 SVGIG (reference sequence). The CDR3 loop reads CAWSPGQGPGETQYF. For the CDR3, the DNA is TGTGCCTGGAGTCCGGGACAGGGCCCAGGAGAGACCCAGTACTTC.

Only a few counts were recorded for this clonotype. This sequence joins TRBV20-1 and TRBJ2-5; D is possibly TRBD1 (5 bases). Trimming took 0 bases from V and 9 from J, leaving 17 bases between them. CDR3 length: 14 amino acids. The germline CDR1 and CDR2 sequences are DFQATT and SNEGSKA (reference sequence). The DNA of the CDR3 is TGCAGTGCTAGAGATCGTCCAGGGATAACGGCCCAGTACTTC. It translates to CSARDRPGITAQYF.